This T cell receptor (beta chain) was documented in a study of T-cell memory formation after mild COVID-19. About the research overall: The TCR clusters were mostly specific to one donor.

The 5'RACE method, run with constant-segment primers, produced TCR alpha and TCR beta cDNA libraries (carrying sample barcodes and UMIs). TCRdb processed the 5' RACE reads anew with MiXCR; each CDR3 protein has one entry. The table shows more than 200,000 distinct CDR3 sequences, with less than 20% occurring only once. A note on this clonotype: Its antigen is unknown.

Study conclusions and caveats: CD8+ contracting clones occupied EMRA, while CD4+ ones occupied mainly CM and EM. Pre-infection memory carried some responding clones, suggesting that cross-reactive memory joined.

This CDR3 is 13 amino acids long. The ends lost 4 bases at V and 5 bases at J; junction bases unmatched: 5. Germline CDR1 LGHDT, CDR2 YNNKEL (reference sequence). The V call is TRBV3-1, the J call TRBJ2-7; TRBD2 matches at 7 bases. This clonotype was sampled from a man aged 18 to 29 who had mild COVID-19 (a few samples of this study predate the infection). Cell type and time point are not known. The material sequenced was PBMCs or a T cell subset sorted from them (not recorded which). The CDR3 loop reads CASSLGGVDEQYF. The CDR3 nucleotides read TGTGCCAGCAGCCTGGGGGGGGTGGACGAGCAGTACTTC.